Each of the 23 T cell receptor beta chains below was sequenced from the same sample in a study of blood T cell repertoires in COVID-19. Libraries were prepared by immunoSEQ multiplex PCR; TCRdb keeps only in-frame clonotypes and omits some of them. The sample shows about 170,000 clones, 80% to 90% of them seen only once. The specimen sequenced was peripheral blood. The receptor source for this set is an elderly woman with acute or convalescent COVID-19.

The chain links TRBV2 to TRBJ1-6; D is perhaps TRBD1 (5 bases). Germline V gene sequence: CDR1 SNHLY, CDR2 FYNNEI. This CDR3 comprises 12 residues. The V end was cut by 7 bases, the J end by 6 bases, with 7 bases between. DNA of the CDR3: TGTGCCAGCACCAGGGCTAATTCACCCCTCCACTTT. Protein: CASTRANSPLHF.

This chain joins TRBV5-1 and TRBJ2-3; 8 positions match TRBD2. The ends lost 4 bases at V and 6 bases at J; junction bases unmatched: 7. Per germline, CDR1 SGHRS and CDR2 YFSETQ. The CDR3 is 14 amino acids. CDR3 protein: CASSQAGVWDTQYF. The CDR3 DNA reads TGCGCCAGCAGCCAAGCGGGGGTTTGGGATACGCAGTATTTT.

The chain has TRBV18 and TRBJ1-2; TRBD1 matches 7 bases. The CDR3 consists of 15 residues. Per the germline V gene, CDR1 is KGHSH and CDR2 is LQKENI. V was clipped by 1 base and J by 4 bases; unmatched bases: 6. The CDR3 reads CASSPQTQGGYGYTF. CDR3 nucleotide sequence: TGTGCCAGCTCACCACAAACCCAGGGGGGCTATGGCTACACCTTC.

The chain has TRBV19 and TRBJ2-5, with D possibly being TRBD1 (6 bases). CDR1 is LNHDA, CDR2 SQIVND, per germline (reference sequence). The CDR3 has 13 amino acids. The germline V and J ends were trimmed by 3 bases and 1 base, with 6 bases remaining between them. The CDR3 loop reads CASSMGAQETQYF. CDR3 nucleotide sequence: TGTGCCAGTAGTATGGGGGCCCAAGAGACCCAGTACTTC.

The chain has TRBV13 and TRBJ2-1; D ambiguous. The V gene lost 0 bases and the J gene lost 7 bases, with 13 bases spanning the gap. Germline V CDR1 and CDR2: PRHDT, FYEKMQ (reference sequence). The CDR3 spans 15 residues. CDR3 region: CASSLGGPGRNEQFF. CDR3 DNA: TGTGCCAGCAGCTTAGGAGGTCCAGGTCGGAATGAGCAGTTCTTC. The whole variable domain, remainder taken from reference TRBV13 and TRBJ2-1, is AAGVIQSPRHLIKEKRETATLKCYPIPRHDTVYWYQQGPGQDPQFLISFYEKMQSDKGSIPDRFSAQQFSDYHSELNMSSLELGDSALYFCASSLGGPGRNEQFFGPGTRLTVL.

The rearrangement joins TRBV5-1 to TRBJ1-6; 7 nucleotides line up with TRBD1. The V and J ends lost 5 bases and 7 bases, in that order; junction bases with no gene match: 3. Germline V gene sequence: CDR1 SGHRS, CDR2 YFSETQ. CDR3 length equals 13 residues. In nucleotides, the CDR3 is TGCGCCAGCAGTTCAGGGGGAAATTCACCCCTCCACTTT. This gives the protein CASSSGGNSPLHF.

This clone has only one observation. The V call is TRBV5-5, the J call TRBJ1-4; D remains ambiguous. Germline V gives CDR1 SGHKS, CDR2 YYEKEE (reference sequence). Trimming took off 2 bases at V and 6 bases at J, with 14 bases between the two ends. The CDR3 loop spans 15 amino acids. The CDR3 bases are TGTGCCAGCAGCTTACTTTTCGAGGGTGATGAAAAACTGTTTTTT. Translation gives CASSLLFEGDEKLFF.

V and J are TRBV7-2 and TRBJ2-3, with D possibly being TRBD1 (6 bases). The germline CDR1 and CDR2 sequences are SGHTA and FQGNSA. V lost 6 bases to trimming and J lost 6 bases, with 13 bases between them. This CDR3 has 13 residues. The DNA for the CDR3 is TGTGCCAGCAGTTTCACAGGGTGGGATACGCAGTATTTT. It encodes CASSFTGWDTQYF. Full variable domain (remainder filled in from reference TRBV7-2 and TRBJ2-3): GAGVSQSPSNKVTEKGKDVELRCDPISGHTALYWYRQSLGQGLEFLIYFQGNSAPDKSGLPSDRFSAERTGGSVSTLTIQRTQQEDSAVYLCASSFTGWDTQYFGPGTRLTVL.

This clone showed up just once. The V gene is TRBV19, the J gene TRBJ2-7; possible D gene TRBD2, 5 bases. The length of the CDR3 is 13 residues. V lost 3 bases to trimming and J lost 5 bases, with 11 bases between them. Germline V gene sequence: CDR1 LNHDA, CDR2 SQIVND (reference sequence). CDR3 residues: CASSMEAGNEQYF. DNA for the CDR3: TGTGCCAGTAGTATGGAGGCAGGAAACGAGCAGTACTTC.

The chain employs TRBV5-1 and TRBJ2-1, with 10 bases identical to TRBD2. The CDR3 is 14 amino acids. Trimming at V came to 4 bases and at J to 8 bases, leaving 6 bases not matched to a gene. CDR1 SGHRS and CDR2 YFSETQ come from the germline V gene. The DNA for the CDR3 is TGCGCCAGCAGCACTAGCGGGACTTTGGATGAGCAGTTCTTC. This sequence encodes CASSTSGTLDEQFF.

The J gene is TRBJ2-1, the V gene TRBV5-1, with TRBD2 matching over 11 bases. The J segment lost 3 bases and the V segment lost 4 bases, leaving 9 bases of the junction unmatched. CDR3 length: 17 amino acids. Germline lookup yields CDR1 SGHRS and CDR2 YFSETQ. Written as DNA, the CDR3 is TGCGCCAGCAGCGCAACACCGGGACTAGCGGACTACAATGAGCAGTTCTTC. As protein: CASSATPGLADYNEQFF.

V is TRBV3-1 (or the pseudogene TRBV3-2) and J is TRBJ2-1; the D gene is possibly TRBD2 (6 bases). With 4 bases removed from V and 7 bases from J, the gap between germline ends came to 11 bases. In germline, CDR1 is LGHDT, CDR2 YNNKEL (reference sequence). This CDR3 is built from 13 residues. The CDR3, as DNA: TGTGCCAGCAGCCTCCCTGGGGGGAATGAGCAGTTCTTC. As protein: CASSLPGGNEQFF.

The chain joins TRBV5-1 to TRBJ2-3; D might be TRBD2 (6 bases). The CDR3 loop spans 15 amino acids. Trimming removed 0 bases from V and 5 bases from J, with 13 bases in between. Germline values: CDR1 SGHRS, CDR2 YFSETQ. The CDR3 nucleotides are TGCGCCAGCAGCTTGGAAACGGGAGAAGTAGATACGCAGTATTTT. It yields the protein CASSLETGEVDTQYF.

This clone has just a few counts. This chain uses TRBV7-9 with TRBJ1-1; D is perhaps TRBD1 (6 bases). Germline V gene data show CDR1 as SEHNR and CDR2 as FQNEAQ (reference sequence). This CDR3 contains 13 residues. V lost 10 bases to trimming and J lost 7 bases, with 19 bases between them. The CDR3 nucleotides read TGTGCCACCGCCGGCCTAGGGACACTTGAAGCTTTCTTT. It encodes CATAGLGTLEAFF.

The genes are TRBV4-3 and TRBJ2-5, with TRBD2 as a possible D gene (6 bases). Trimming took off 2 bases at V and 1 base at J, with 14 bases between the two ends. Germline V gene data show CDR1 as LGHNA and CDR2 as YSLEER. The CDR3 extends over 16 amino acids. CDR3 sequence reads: CASSQTGTATQETQYF. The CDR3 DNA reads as TGCGCCAGCAGCCAAACCGGGACTGCCACCCAAGAGACCCAGTACTTC.

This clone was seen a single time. The CDR3 DNA follows: TGTGCCAGCAGCCCACACCGGGGACACACTACCTCTGGAAACACCATATATTTT. It encodes CASSPHRGHTTSGNTIYF. The chain joins TRBV7-2 to TRBJ1-3; D perhaps matches TRBD1 (6 bases). The CDR3 runs to 18 residues. V gave up 5 bases and J gave up 0 bases, with 20 bases separating them. Looked up from germline, CDR1 is SGHTA and CDR2 is FQGNSA.

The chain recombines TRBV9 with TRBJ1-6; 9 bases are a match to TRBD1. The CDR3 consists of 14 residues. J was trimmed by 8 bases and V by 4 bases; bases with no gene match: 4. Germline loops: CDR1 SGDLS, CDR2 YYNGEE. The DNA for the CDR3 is TGTGCCAGCAGCACCCGGGACAGGGATTCACCCCTCCACTTT. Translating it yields CASSTRDRDSPLHF.

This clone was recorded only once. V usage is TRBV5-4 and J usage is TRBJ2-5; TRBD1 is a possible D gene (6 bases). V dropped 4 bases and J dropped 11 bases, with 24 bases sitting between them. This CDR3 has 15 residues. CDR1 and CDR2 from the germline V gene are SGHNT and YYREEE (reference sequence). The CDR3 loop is CASSGYPQGASAQYF. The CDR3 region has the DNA TGTGCCAGCAGCGGCTACCCACAGGGTGCCAGCGCACAGTACTTC. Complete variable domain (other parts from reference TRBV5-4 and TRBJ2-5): ETGVTQSPTHLIKTRGQQVTLRCSSQSGHNTVSWYQQALGQGPQFIFQYYREEENGRGNFPPRFSGLQFPNYSSELNVNALELDDSALYLCASSGYPQGASAQYFGPGTRLLVL.

Here the CDR3 DNA reads TGTGCCAGCAGCTTAATGGCGGGGCCCAACACCGGGGAGCTGTTTTTT. Translated, it gives CASSLMAGPNTGELFF. The chain joins TRBV7-2 to TRBJ2-2, with D tentatively TRBD2 (6 bases). CDR1 SGHTA and CDR2 FQGNSA come from the germline V gene. Trimming removed 2 bases at V and 2 bases at J, with 12 bases between. The CDR3 sequence is 16 residues long.

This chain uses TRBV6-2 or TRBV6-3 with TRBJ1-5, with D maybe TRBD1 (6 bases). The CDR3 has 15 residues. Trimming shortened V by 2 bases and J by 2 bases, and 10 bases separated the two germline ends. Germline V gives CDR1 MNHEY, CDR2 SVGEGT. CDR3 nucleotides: TGTGCCAGCAGTTACCCACAGGGAGGCAATCAGCCCCAGCATTTT. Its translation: CASSYPQGGNQPQHF.

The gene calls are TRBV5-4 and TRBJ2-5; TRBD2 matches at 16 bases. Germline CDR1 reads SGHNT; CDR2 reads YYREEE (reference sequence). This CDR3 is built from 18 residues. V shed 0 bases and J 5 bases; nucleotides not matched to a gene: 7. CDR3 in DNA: TGTGCCAGCAGCTTGGGTGGGACTAGCGGGGGGGCTGTGGAGACCCAGTACTTC. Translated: CASSLGGTSGGAVETQYF.

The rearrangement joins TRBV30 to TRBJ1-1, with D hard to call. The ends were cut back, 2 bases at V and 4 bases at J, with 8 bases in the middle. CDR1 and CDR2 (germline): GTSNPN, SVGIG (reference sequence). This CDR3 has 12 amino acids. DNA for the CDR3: TGTGCCTGGAGTTTGGGCCGCACTGAAGCTTTCTTT. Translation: CAWSLGRTEAFF.

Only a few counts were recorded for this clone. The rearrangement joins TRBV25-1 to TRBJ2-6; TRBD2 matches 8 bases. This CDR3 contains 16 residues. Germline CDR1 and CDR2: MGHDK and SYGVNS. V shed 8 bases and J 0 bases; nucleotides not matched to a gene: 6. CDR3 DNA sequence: TGTGCCAGCGGCCTAGCGGGCCACTCTGGGGCCAACGTCCTGACTTTC. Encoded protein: CASGLAGHSGANVLTF.